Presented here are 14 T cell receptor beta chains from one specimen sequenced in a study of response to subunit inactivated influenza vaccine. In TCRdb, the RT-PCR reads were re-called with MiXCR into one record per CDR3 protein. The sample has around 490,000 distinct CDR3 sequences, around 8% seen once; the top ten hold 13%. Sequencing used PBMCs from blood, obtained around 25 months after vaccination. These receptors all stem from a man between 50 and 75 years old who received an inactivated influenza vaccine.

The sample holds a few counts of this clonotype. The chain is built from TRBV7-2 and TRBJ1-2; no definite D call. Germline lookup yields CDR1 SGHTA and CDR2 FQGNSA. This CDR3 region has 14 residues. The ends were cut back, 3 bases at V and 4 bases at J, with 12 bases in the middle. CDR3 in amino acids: CASSFNRVTYGYTF. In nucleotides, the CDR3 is TGTGCCAGCAGCTTTAACCGGGTGACCTATGGCTACACCTTC.

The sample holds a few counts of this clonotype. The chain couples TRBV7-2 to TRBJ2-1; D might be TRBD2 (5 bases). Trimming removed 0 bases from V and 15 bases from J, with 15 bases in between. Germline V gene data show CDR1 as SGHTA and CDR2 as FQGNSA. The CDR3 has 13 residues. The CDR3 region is CASSLARSGEGFF. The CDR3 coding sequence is TGTGCCAGCAGCTTAGCGCGGAGCGGAGAAGGGTTCTTC. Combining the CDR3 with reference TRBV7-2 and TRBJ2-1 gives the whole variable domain GAGVSQSPSNKVTEKGKDVELRCDPISGHTALYWYRQSLGQGLEFLIYFQGNSAPDKSGLPSDRFSAERTGGSVSTLTIQRTQQEDSAVYLCASSLARSGEGFFGPGTRLTVL.

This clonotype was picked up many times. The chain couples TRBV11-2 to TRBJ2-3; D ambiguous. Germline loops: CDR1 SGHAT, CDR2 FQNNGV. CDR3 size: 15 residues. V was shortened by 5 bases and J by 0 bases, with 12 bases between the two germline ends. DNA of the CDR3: TGTGCCAGCAGCCCCGAGAGGCCTAGCACAGATACGCAGTATTTT. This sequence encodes CASSPERPSTDTQYF.

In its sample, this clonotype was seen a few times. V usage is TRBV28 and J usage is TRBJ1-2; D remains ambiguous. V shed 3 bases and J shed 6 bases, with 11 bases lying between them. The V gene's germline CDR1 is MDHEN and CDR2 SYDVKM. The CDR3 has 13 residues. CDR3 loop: CASSFKGFDGYTF. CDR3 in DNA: TGTGCCAGCAGTTTTAAAGGTTTCGATGGCTACACCTTC.

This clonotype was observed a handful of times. Written as DNA, the CDR3 is TGTGCCAGCAGCCCAGGGATAGTCAATGAGCAGTTCTTC. It yields the protein CASSPGIVNEQFF. The chain carries TRBV7-2 and TRBJ2-1; possible D gene TRBD1, 5 bases. Trimming shortened V by 5 bases and J by 6 bases, and 11 bases separated the two germline ends. The CDR3 covers 13 residues. Germline V gives CDR1 SGHTA, CDR2 FQGNSA.

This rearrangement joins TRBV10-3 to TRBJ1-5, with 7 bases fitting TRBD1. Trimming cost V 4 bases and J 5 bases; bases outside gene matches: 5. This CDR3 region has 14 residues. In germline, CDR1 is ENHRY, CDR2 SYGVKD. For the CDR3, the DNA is TGTGCCATCAGTGGACAGGGCGGAGATCAGCCCCAGCATTTT. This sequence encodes CAISGQGGDQPQHF.

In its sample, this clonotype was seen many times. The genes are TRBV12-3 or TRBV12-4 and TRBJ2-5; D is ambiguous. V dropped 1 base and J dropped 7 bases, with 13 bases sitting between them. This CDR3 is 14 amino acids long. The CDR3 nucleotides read TGTGCCAGCAGTTTAGGTGGCCGACCGGGGACCCAGTACTTC. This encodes CASSLGGRPGTQYF.

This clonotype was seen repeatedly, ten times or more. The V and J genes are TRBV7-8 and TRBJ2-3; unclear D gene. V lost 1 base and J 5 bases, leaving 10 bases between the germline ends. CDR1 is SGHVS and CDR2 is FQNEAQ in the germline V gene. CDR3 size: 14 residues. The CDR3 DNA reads TGTGCCAGCAGCTTAGATCCCATGATAGATACGCAGTATTTT. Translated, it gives CASSLDPMIDTQYF.

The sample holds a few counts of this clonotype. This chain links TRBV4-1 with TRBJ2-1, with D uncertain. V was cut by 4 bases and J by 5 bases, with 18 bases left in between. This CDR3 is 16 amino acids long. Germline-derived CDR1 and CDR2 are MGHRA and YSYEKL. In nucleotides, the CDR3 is TGCGCCAGCAGCCCCTCATTCAGTAAAACTAACAATGAGCAGTTCTTC. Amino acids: CASSPSFSKTNNEQFF.

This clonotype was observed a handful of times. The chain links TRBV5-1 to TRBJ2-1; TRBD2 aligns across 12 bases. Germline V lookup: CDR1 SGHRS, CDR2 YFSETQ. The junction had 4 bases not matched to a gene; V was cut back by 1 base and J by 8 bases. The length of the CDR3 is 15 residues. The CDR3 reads CASSLSLAGGDEQFF. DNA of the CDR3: TGCGCCAGCAGCTTGTCACTAGCGGGGGGTGATGAGCAGTTCTTC.

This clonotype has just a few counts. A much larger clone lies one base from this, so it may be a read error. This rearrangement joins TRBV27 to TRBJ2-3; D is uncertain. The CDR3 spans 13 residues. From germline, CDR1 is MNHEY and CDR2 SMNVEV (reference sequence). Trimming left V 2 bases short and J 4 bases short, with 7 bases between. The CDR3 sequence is CASSLVAADTQYF. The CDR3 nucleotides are TGTGCCAGCAGTTTAGTGGCGGCAGATACGCAGTATTTT.

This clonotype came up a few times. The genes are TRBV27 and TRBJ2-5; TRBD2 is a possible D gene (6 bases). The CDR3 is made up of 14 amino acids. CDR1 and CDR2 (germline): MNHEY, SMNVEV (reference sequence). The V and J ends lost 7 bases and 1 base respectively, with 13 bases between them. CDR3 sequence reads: CASNAGRTQETQYF. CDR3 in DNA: TGTGCCAGCAACGCGGGACGGACCCAAGAGACCCAGTACTTC.

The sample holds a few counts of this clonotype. The CDR3 loop reads CASSPPTVDTQYF. The CDR3 bases are TGTGCCAGCAGCCCTCCGACGGTGGATACGCAGTATTTT. This chain links TRBV3-1 with TRBJ2-3; D gene ambiguous. CDR1 LGHDT and CDR2 YNNKEL come from the germline V gene (reference sequence). This CDR3 is built from 13 residues. Trimming cost V 4 bases and J 6 bases, with 11 bases left between them.

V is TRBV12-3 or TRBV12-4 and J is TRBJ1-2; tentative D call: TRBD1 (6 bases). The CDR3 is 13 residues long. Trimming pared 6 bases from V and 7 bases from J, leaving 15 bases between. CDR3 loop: CASSRDTKAGYTF. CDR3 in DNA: TGTGCCAGCAGCCGGGACACAAAAGCTGGCTACACCTTC.